This TCR beta chain stems from a study of T cell responses to AZD1222 COVID-19 vaccine. The method was immunoSEQ multiplex PCR; TCRdb's version includes in-frame clones alone and lacks a portion of them. This table holds just under 150,000 clones, roughly 87% found once. With respect to this clone: Its antigen is not known.

Samples with a second dose at about 4 or about 12 weeks were pooled together. The CDR3 contains 16 residues. With V trimmed by 4 bases and J by 3 bases, 12 bases remained unmatched. Germline assignment: CDR1 MGHRA and CDR2 YSYEKL. Study results and limitations: Dominant at 160-218 and 743-854, vaccine-associated CD4 TCRs also spanned spike. Spike-specific TCR breadth and depth rose after two AZD1222 doses.

This sequence was found in an adult who received the AZD1222 COVID-19 vaccine. The rearrangement joins TRBV4-1 to TRBJ2-7, with 7 bases fitting TRBD2. The sample was peripheral blood, taken 28 days after the second AZD1222 dose. DNA of the CDR3: TGCGCCAGCAGCCCGTTCCGAGCGGGACGGAACTACGAGCAGTACTTC. It is translated as CASSPFRAGRNYEQYF.